The entry that follows covers one TCR beta chain sequence. Germline lookup yields CDR1 SNHLY and CDR2 FYNNEI. The CDR3 is 15 amino acids. V gave up 7 bases and J gave up 9 bases; unmatched junction bases: 13. Authors' processing steps: Quantification of nucleated cells was approximated via reference gene primer amplification. The protocol was immunoSEQ multiplex PCR, while the TCRdb copy is restricted to in-frame clones and leaves out a portion. That table is the source of V, J and clone size, and D and trimming were worked out from the DNA. Of around 140,000 clones detected, over 80% appear once; the ten largest clones hold around 6.1%. This sample is part of a study of blood T cell repertoires in COVID-19. Across the whole study: Samples came from the United States, Italy and Spain, spanning acute and convalescent COVID-19. PBMCs, B-cell-depleted T cells, or T cells were the source of the cDNA or gDNA that made up the material.

The clonotype originates from an elderly man with acute or convalescent COVID-19. The material sequenced was peripheral blood. The gene calls are TRBV2 and TRBJ2-1; 9 positions agree with TRBD2. Here the CDR3 reads CASTSVAGVVAEQFF. The DNA for the CDR3 is TGTGCCAGCACAAGTGTAGCGGGAGTTGTAGCTGAGCAGTTCTTC.